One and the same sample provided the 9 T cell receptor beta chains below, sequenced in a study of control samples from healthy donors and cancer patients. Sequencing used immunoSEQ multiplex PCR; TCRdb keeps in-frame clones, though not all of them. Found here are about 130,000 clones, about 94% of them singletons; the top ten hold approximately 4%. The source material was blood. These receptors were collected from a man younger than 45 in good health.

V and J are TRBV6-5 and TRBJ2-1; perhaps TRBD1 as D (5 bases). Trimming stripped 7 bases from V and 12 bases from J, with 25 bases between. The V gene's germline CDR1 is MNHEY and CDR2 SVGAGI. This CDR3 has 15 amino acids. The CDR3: CASTNVPSGARRQFF. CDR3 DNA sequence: TGTGCCAGCACCAACGTCCCGAGTGGGGCGAGAAGGCAGTTCTTC.

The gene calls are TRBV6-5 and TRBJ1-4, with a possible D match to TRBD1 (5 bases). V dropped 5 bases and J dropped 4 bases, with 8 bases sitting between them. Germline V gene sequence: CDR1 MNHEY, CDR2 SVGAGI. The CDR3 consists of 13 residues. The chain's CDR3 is CASSRDVNEKLFF. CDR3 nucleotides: TGTGCCAGCAGTAGGGACGTTAATGAAAAACTGTTTTTT.

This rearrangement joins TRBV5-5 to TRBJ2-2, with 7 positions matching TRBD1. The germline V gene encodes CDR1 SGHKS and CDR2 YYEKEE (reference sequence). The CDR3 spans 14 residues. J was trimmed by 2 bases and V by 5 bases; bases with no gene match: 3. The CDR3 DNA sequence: TGTGCCAGCAGGGGACAGCTAAACACCGGGGAGCTGTTTTTT. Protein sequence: CASRGQLNTGELFF.

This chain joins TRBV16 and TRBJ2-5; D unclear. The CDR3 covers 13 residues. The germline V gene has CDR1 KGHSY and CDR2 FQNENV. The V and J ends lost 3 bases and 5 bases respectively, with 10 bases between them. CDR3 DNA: TGTGCCAGCAGCCAGGACCCTCCCGAGACCCAGTACTTC. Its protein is CASSQDPPETQYF.

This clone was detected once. CDR3 sequence reads: CASSERAEQYF. The CDR3, as DNA: TGTGCCAGCAGTGAGAGGGCCGAGCAGTACTTC. This rearrangement joins TRBV6-2 or TRBV6-3 to TRBJ2-7, with D tentatively TRBD2 (5 bases). CDR1 and CDR2 (germline): MNHEY, SVGEGT. Deletions cut 5 bases from V and 6 bases from J, with 8 bases between. CDR3 length: 11 residues.

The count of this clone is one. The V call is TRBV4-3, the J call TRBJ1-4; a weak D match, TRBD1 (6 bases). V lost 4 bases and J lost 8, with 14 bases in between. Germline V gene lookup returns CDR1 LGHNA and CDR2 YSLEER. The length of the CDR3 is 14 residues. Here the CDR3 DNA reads TGCGCCAGCAGCCCCTTAGGGGGGAAGGAAAAACTGTTTTTT. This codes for CASSPLGGKEKLFF.

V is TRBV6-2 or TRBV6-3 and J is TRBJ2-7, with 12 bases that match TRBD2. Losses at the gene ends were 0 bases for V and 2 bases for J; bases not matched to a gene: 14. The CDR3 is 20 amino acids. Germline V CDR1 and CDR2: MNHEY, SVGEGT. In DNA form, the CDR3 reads TGTGCCAGCAGTTACTCGATATCCTTGGGACTAGCGGGTGAACCCTACGAGCAGTACTTC. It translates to CASSYSISLGLAGEPYEQYF.

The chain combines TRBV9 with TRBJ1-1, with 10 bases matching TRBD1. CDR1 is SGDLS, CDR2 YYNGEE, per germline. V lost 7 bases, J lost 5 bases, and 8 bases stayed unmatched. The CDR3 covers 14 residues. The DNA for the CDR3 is TGTGCCAGCTCCTCCGGGACAGGGGCTACTGAAGCTTTCTTT. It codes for CASSSGTGATEAFF.

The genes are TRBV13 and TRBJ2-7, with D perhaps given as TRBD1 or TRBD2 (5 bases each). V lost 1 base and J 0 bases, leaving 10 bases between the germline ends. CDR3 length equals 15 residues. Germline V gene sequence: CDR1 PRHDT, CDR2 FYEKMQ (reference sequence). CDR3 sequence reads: CASSLAGQTSYEQYF. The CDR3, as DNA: TGTGCCAGCAGCTTAGCGGGGCAGACCTCCTACGAGCAGTACTTC.